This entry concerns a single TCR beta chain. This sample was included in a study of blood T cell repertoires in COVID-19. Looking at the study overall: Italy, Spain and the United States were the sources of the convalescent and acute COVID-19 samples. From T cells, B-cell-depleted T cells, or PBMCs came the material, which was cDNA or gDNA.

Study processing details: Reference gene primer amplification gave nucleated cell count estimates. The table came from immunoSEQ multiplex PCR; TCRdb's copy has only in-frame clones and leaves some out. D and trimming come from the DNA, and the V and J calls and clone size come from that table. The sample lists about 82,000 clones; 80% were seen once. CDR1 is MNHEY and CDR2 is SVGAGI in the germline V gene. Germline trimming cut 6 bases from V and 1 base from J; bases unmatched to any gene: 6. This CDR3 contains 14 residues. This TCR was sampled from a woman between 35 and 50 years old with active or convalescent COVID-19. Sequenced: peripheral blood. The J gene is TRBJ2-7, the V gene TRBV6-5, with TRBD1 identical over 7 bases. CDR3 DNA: TGTGCCAGCAGAACGACAGGGAGTTCCTACGAGCAGTACTTC. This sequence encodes CASRTTGSSYEQYF.